The 3 T cell receptor beta chains listed next were all sequenced from one sample in a study of early T cells in non-severe SARS-CoV-2 infection. TCRdb redid the calling of the 5' RACE reads with MiXCR, one entry per CDR3 protein. The sample includes tens of thousands of distinct CDR3 sequences, around 12% seen only once; the top ten take around 1.4%. The source material was whole blood, sampled at baseline. Source of these receptors: an adult who was a healthcare worker with PCR-confirmed SARS-CoV-2 infection or an uninfected control (not recorded which).

The chain is built from TRBV6-6 and TRBJ2-7; 8 bases align to TRBD1. Trimming removed 6 bases from V and 7 bases from J; junction bases left unmatched: 14. The CDR3 contains 15 residues. Germline CDR1 and CDR2: MNHNY and SVGAGI (reference sequence). CDR3 protein: CASSLRTGRKVEQYF. The CDR3 DNA is TGTGCCAGCAGCTTGAGGACAGGGAGAAAGGTGGAGCAGTACTTC.

This chain connects TRBV18 to TRBJ1-4; D is unclear. Trimming shortened V by 3 bases and J by 5 bases, and 10 bases separated the two germline ends. CDR1 and CDR2 from the germline V gene are KGHSH and LQKENI. CDR3 length equals 14 residues. The CDR3 region is CASSPSRTNEKLFF. The CDR3 DNA sequence: TGTGCCAGCTCACCGTCCAGGACGAATGAAAAACTGTTTTTT.

This clonotype was recorded at least ten times. In DNA, the CDR3 is TGCAGTGCTGCGGGGGGGAATTCCTACGAGCAGTACTTC. This translates into CSAAGGNSYEQYF. J is TRBJ2-7 and V is TRBV20-1, with 9 bases that match TRBD2. The ends lost 5 bases at V and 1 base at J; junction bases unmatched: 3. The CDR3 has 13 residues. Germline V gene lookup returns CDR1 DFQATT and CDR2 SNEGSKA (reference sequence).